A selection of T cell receptor beta chains follows, all from one sample in a study of PD-1 blockade in classical Hodgkin lymphoma. TCRdb's table, derived via immunoSEQ multiplex PCR, lists solely in-frame clones and lacks some. The sample has around 99,000 clones, about four fifths seen once. The sequenced sample was peripheral blood mononuclear cells (PBMCs), obtained before the second cycle of nivolumab. The source is a human donor with classical Hodgkin lymphoma. Each CDR3 is given with its conserved first and last residue. Each record gives: V gene, clone size, J gene, CDR3 protein. Where a row states a size, it is once, few, many or the class of an expanded clone; other rows omit it.

V gene: TRBV2; clone size: few; J gene: TRBJ1-1; CDR3 protein: CASSDVDTNTEAFF
V gene: TRBV19; clone size: few; J gene: TRBJ2-7; CDR3 protein: CASSPGMGYEQYF
V gene: TRBV19; clone size: once; J gene: TRBJ2-7; CDR3 protein: CASSIASGYYEQYF
V gene: TRBV5-6; clone size: -; J gene: TRBJ2-7; CDR3 protein: CASSPVGRSGQYF
V gene: TRBV13; clone size: -; J gene: TRBJ2-7; CDR3 protein: CASSLAGDEQYF
V gene: TRBV6-1; clone size: -; J gene: TRBJ2-6; CDR3 protein: CASSLEGRGANVLTF
V gene: TRBV5-1; clone size: many; J gene: TRBJ2-5; CDR3 protein: CASSPTEVETQYF
V gene: TRBV5-1; clone size: -; J gene: TRBJ2-3; CDR3 protein: CASKVAGGTDTQYF
V gene: TRBV9; clone size: -; J gene: TRBJ2-7; CDR3 protein: CASSDGSGYFEQYF
V gene: TRBV6-6; clone size: -; J gene: TRBJ2-2; CDR3 protein: CASSDGNTGELFF
V gene: TRBV5-6; clone size: -; J gene: TRBJ2-3; CDR3 protein: CASSQLGPTDTQYF
V gene: TRBV6-4; clone size: -; J gene: TRBJ2-3; CDR3 protein: CASRAPSADTQYF
V gene: TRBV28; clone size: -; J gene: TRBJ1-2; CDR3 protein: CASSLYLGVRYGYTF
V gene: TRBV2; clone size: -; J gene: TRBJ2-1; CDR3 protein: CASRGVWDKGNEQFF
V gene: TRBV9; clone size: -; J gene: TRBJ1-3; CDR3 protein: CASSPNGFVENTIYF
V gene: TRBV4-1; clone size: -; J gene: TRBJ2-3; CDR3 protein: CASSQAGQPDTQYF
V gene: TRBV5-4; clone size: -; J gene: TRBJ2-1; CDR3 protein: CASRLTETYNEQFF
V gene: TRBV7-9; clone size: -; J gene: TRBJ2-2; CDR3 protein: CASSLGRATRAGELFF
V gene: TRBV19; clone size: -; J gene: TRBJ2-2; CDR3 protein: CASRIWSFRGTGELFF
V gene: TRBV4-1; clone size: -; J gene: TRBJ2-3; CDR3 protein: CASSPILVSDTQYF
V gene: TRBV2; clone size: -; J gene: TRBJ2-1; CDR3 protein: CASSPVPRNPYNEQFF
V gene: TRBV1; clone size: -; J gene: TRBJ2-5; CDR3 protein: CTSIAVPGLRGDKYF
V gene: TRBV19; clone size: -; J gene: TRBJ1-2; CDR3 protein: CASNGAGGGGYGYTF
V gene: TRBV5-1; clone size: few; J gene: TRBJ1-5; CDR3 protein: CASSLAFRGGLSARDQPQHF
V gene: TRBV29-1; clone size: -; J gene: TRBJ2-3; CDR3 protein: CSARTSGDTQYF
V gene: TRBV6-1; clone size: few; J gene: TRBJ2-1; CDR3 protein: CASRLAQRDNEQFF
V gene: TRBV5-4; clone size: -; J gene: TRBJ2-5; CDR3 protein: CASSPPSAGGETQYF
V gene: TRBV9; clone size: few; J gene: TRBJ2-2; CDR3 protein: CASSVDSWNTGELFF
V gene: TRBV14; clone size: -; J gene: TRBJ2-1; CDR3 protein: CASSVFGAGGHNEQFF
V gene: TRBV18; clone size: -; J gene: TRBJ1-1; CDR3 protein: CASSPQRNTEAFF
V gene: TRBV11-1; clone size: -; J gene: TRBJ1-1; CDR3 protein: CASSLRRQSTEAFF
V gene: TRBV10-3; clone size: -; J gene: TRBJ2-5; CDR3 protein: CAISEGLAGGREETQYF
V gene: TRBV5-6; clone size: -; J gene: TRBJ2-7; CDR3 protein: CASSLIHSYEQYF
V gene: TRBV10-3; clone size: -; J gene: TRBJ1-2; CDR3 protein: CAISESMEYGYTF
V gene: TRBV2; clone size: -; J gene: TRBJ1-5; CDR3 protein: CASSETESNQPQHF
V gene: TRBV19; clone size: -; J gene: TRBJ1-5; CDR3 protein: CASSIPSGGSNQPQHF
V gene: TRBV19; clone size: -; J gene: TRBJ2-2; CDR3 protein: CASMFGAFLNTGELFF
V gene: TRBV7-2; clone size: many; J gene: TRBJ2-7; CDR3 protein: CASSSGLAGRVSYEQYF
V gene: TRBV28; clone size: -; J gene: TRBJ2-2; CDR3 protein: CATLRTANTGELFF
V gene: TRBV18; clone size: -; J gene: TRBJ2-7; CDR3 protein: CASSTGLLSYEQYF
V gene: TRBV9; clone size: once; J gene: TRBJ2-1; CDR3 protein: CASSGGTQLNNEQFF